This T cell receptor (beta chain) is drawn from a study of breast tumors, draining lymph nodes, adjacent tissues (dated by TCRdb to 2016 to 2017). Looking at the study overall: In breast cancer patients, the study compared the TCR beta repertoires of tumor, adjacent nontumor tissue and axillary lymph nodes. The study was designed to assess the relationships and possible T-cell exchange between tumor, surrounding tissue and draining lymph node repertoires in human breast cancer.

The listed sequencing device is Illumina HiSeq 2000. TCR beta chain libraries were generated through multiplex PCR amplification. The amplified TCR beta chain products were analyzed by high-throughput sequencing. The public sequencing data were trimmed at Q25 with fastp and processed into clonotypes with MiXCR by TCRdb, which kept only in-frame beta chains. Rows merge per CDR3 protein into single entries with the most common DNA and genes. In all, the sample holds approximately 280,000 distinct CDR3 sequences, and 30% of those were seen once. Under 1.2% of the sample comes from the top ten. The investigation overall reported the following: The conclusion that tumor T cells originate in lymph nodes was framed as consistent with a hypothesis rather than directly demonstrated. The similarity between tumor and nontumor tissue repertoires was significantly greater in luminal-like breast cancer than in basal-like breast cancer. The data were considered consistent with the idea that most tumor T cells come from the lymph node and then expand in tumor tissue. Tumor T-cell repertoires showed less diversity than lymph node repertoires and more diversity than nontumor tissue repertoires, and tumor T-cell repertoires showed preferential V and J gene usage.

As encoded in the germline V gene, CDR1 is LGHNA while CDR2 is YNFKEQ. The junction shows trimming of 0 bases on V and 5 bases on J, plus 22 bases between the germline ends. The CDR3, from cysteine to phenylalanine, totals 18 residues. The DNA shown is the 54-base CDR3, in frame from base 1. Lymph node samples were obtained from the axillary draining lymph nodes of breast cancer patients. This clonotype was recorded many times. No antigen is known for it. No much larger clonotype is one base removed from it; base qualities were not supplied. The receptor was derived from a female donor with breast cancer. Some clones in this sample may be carry-over from other donors' samples. The specimen sequenced was axillary lymph node tissue. Rearrangement joined TRBV4-2 to TRBJ2-5; the D segment cannot be called with confidence. DNA sequence: TGTGCCAGCAGCCAAGATCAAGGAGACTCCCCCTTGTCGGAGACCCAGTACTTC. It translates as CASSQDQGDSPLSETQYF.